The sequence of this T cell receptor beta chain was determined in a study of vaccination effects on CD4 cells after COVID-19. Antigen-specific CD4+ T cells were expanded with viral peptide pools in the ViraFEST assay before sequencing. At the end of roughly ten days of culture, CD4+ T cells were isolated. Nobody among the vaccine recipients had prior SARS-CoV-2 infection (nucleocapsid antibodies were negative). Study conclusions and caveats: After vaccination, at late timepoints, clones induced by infection and by vaccine contracted markedly.

The CDR3 sequence is 12 residues long. The germline V and J ends were trimmed by 2 bases and 7 bases, with 6 bases remaining between them. The germline V gene has CDR1 LGHDT and CDR2 YNNKEL (reference sequence). The assay was immunoSEQ multiplex PCR, and TCRdb's table has in-frame clones only and misses some. The sample records around 45,000 clones, around 78% being singletons. This clone was observed a few times. Antigen unknown. The TCR originated in a human donor who received a COVID-19 vaccine. This chain uses TRBV3-1 (or the pseudogene TRBV3-2) with TRBJ2-1; D gene unclear. Sample: CD4+ T cells from PBMCs cultured with SARS-CoV-2 spike peptides, taken before COVID-19 vaccination. The CDR3 loop is CASSQWHNEQFF. As DNA, the CDR3 is TGTGCCAGCAGCCAATGGCATAATGAGCAGTTCTTC.